Here is one TCR beta chain with its context. These data are taken from a study of control samples from healthy donors and cancer patients. Germline CDR1 SGDLS, CDR2 YYNGEE. The CDR3 is made up of 13 amino acids. V was shortened by 0 bases and J by 3 bases, with 7 bases between the two germline ends. Using immunoSEQ multiplex PCR, the repertoire was profiled, and TCRdb retains in-frame clones only, with some absent. The sample holds 150,000 to 200,000 clones. The source is a young woman in good health. The chain joins TRBV9 to TRBJ2-7; D remains ambiguous. The sample was blood. CDR3 residues: CASSVGPDYEQYF. Here the CDR3 DNA reads TGTGCCAGCAGCGTAGGTCCGGACTACGAGCAGTACTTC.